The rows below give T cell receptor beta chains drawn from one sample of a study of T cells in Graves' hyperthyroidism and ophthalmopathy. Via MiXCR, TCRdb re-called the multiplex PCR reads, giving one row per CDR3 protein. Seen here are about 560,000 distinct CDR3 sequences, 16% observed once, and the top ten hold 15% to 20%. The sequenced sample consisted of blood. All receptors come from a young woman with Graves' hyperthyroidism. CDR3s include the opening cysteine and the closing phenylalanine or tryptophan. D genes are given only for firm matches. Size tells how often a clone was seen (once, few, many) or the class of an expanded clone, and some rows leave it out.

j_call	d_call	v_call	clone_size	cdr3_aa	cdr3_nt
TRBJ1-1	-	TRBV5-1	few	CASSLAGGVRTEAFF	TGCGCCAGCAGCTTGGCCGGGGGAGTAAGAACTGAAGCTTTCTTT
TRBJ1-6	TRBD1	TRBV12-3/TRBV12-4	many	CASSLTGQNSPLHF	TGTGCCAGCAGTTTGACAGGGCAGAATTCACCCCTCCACTTT
TRBJ2-3	TRBD2	TRBV20-1	-	CSPLAGDTDTQYF	TGCAGTCCCCTAGCGGGAGATACAGATACGCAGTATTTT
TRBJ2-2	-	TRBV30	many	CAWSPGQLTGELFF	TGTGCCTGGAGCCCTGGACAGCTCACCGGGGAGCTGTTTTTT
TRBJ1-1	-	TRBV5-8	many	CASRPDRSNTEAFF	TGTGCCAGCAGACCAGACAGGTCGAACACTGAAGCTTTCTTT
TRBJ1-1	-	TRBV15	many	CATSPDGSNTEAFF	TGTGCCACCAGCCCAGATGGGTCTAACACTGAAGCTTTCTTT
TRBJ1-4	-	TRBV25-1	few	CASSEGFTNEKLFF	TGTGCCAGCAGCGAGGGGTTTACTAATGAAAAACTGTTTTTT
TRBJ2-7	TRBD1	TRBV6-1	few	CASTRDPGGGYEQYF	TGTGCCAGCACCAGGGACCCAGGGGGCGGCTACGAGCAGTACTTC
TRBJ2-7	TRBD2	TRBV20-1	many	CSAPSDRLAGAYEQYF	TGCAGTGCTCCCTCCGACCGACTAGCGGGGGCCTACGAGCAGTACTTC
TRBJ2-7	-	TRBV3-1	many	CASWDGSGYEQYF	TGTGCCAGCTGGGACGGGAGTGGGTACGAGCAGTACTTC
TRBJ1-2	TRBD1	TRBV6-1	many	CASSETGGNYGYTF	TGTGCCAGCAGTGAGACAGGGGGCAACTATGGCTACACCTTC
TRBJ2-1	-	TRBV6-1	-	CASRGVFNSYNEQFF	TGTGCCAGCAGGGGCGTCTTCAACTCCTACAATGAGCAGTTCTTC
TRBJ2-3	TRBD1	TRBV4-1	many	CASSQGLLTGGATDTQYF	TGCGCCAGCAGCCAGGGCCTCCTGACAGGGGGCGCGACAGATACGCAGTATTTT
TRBJ2-7	-	TRBV7-2	many	CASSLEESYEQYF	TGTGCCAGCAGCTTAGAGGAGTCCTACGAGCAGTACTTC
TRBJ2-7	TRBD2	TRBV20-1	many	CSAREIAGGVLEQYF	TGCAGTGCTAGGGAGATAGCGGGAGGAGTGCTCGAGCAGTACTTC
TRBJ2-3	TRBD2	TRBV20-1	many	CSAGTSGDPSDTQYF	TGCAGTGCTGGGACTAGCGGGGACCCGTCAGATACGCAGTATTTT
TRBJ2-7	-	TRBV4-2	-	CASSQGYTYEQYF	TGTGCCAGCAGCCAAGGGTACACGTACGAGCAGTACTTC
TRBJ1-1	-	TRBV7-8	few	CASSLVGRGADTEAFF	TGTGCCAGCAGCTTAGTAGGCAGGGGCGCGGACACTGAAGCTTTCTTT
TRBJ2-2	-	TRBV19	once	CASSIGSGDPGANTGELFF	TGTGCCAGTAGTATAGGATCCGGGGATCCTGGCGCGAACACCGGGGAGCTGTTTTTT
TRBJ2-7	-	TRBV28	-	CASQQGEAFYEQYF	TGTGCCAGTCAACAAGGGGAGGCCTTCTACGAGCAGTACTTC
TRBJ2-5	TRBD2	TRBV7-9	once	CASIPGLAGGQETQYF	TGTGCCAGCATCCCTGGACTAGCGGGGGGTCAAGAGACCCAGTACTTC
TRBJ2-5	TRBD2	TRBV20-1	many	CSAIGLASQETQYF	TGCAGTGCTATAGGACTAGCGTCACAAGAGACCCAGTACTTC
TRBJ2-3	TRBD1	TRBV15	-	CATSILTGGTDTQYF	TGTGCCACCAGCATTCTTACAGGGGGCACAGATACGCAGTATTTT
TRBJ2-3	TRBD1	TRBV3-1	many	CASSPGQGASTDTQYF	TGTGCCAGCAGCCCGGGACAGGGGGCTAGCACAGATACGCAGTATTTT
TRBJ2-6	TRBD1	TRBV2	-	CASRIRQGRVTGANVLTF	TGTGCCAGCAGAATTAGACAGGGCAGGGTAACTGGGGCCAACGTCCTGACTTTC
TRBJ2-3	-	TRBV11-2	many	CASSLGGDTQYF	TGTGCCAGCAGCTTAGGGGGGGATACGCAGTATTTT
TRBJ1-5	-	TRBV5-5	-	CASRVREGQATQHF	TGTGCCAGCAGGGTCCGGGAGGGTCAAGCAACCCAGCATTTT
TRBJ1-4	-	TRBV3-1	many	CASSQERVQDEGNNEKLFF	TGTGCCAGCAGCCAAGAAAGGGTACAGGACGAGGGGAACAATGAAAAACTGTTTTTT
TRBJ2-3	-	TRBV5-1	few	CASSAGSGTQYF	TGCGCCAGCAGCGCCGGGTCAGGTACGCAGTATTTT
TRBJ2-2	-	TRBV6-2/TRBV6-3	-	CASSYSVTGELFF	TGTGCCAGCAGTTACTCCGTCACCGGGGAGCTGTTTTTT
TRBJ1-1	-	TRBV11-3	few	CASSLEVGATEAFF	TGTGCCAGCAGCTTAGAAGTCGGGGCCACTGAAGCTTTCTTT
TRBJ2-6	TRBD1	TRBV2	-	CASVSLGQGAYGANVLTF	TGTGCCAGCGTATCTCTGGGACAGGGGGCGTATGGGGCCAACGTCCTGACTTTC
TRBJ2-2	-	TRBV5-1	many	CASSPSGPNTGELFF	TGCGCCAGCAGCCCCTCCGGTCCGAACACCGGGGAGCTGTTTTTT
TRBJ2-7	TRBD1	TRBV4-3	-	CASSHQLQGSYEQYF	TGCGCCAGCAGCCACCAATTACAGGGGAGCTACGAGCAGTACTTC
TRBJ2-1	TRBD1	TRBV10-3	many	CATTGQGDYNEQFF	TGTGCCACCACGGGACAGGGGGACTACAATGAGCAGTTCTTC
TRBJ1-1	-	TRBV20-1	many	CSASTHTEAFF	TGCAGTGCTTCTACCCACACTGAAGCTTTCTTT
TRBJ2-1	TRBD2	TRBV5-1	few	CASSLGPGGANNEQFF	TGCGCCAGCAGCTTGGGGCCCGGGGGGGCTAACAATGAGCAGTTCTTC
TRBJ2-1	-	TRBV29-1	-	CSVGRGGTRTYNEQFF	TGCAGCGTTGGGAGGGGGGGGACACGAACCTACAATGAGCAGTTCTTC
TRBJ2-3	-	TRBV28	many	CASSSQFTDTQYF	TGTGCCAGCAGTTCCCAGTTCACAGATACGCAGTATTTT